This is a list of T cell receptor beta chains from one sample in a study of blood T cell repertoires in COVID-19. Produced via immunoSEQ multiplex PCR; TCRdb's table is partial and in-frame only. The sample includes a few hundred thousand clones, about 83% of them seen just once. What was sequenced was peripheral blood. Receptors were obtained from a woman aged 50 to 60 with acute or convalescent COVID-19. Each CDR3 is given with its conserved first and last residue. D genes are given only for firm matches. Only some rows state a clone size, as once, few, many or a class for expanded clones.

size: -; J: TRBJ1-1; D: -; V: TRBV18; CDR3: CASSASGSTEAFF; DNA: TGTGCCAGCTCGGCGTCCGGGAGCACTGAAGCTTTCTTT
size: once; J: TRBJ2-7; D: -; V: TRBV7-2; CDR3: CASSFVEEQYF; DNA: TGTGCCAGCAGCTTCGTAGAGGAGCAGTACTTC
size: few; J: TRBJ2-7; D: TRBD2; V: TRBV19; CDR3: CASSSGGNYEQYF; DNA: TGTGCCAGTAGTAGCGGGGGGAACTACGAGCAGTACTTC
size: -; J: TRBJ1-1; D: -; V: TRBV27; CDR3: CASSLWQGGTEAFF; DNA: TGTGCCAGCAGTTTATGGCAGGGTGGCACTGAAGCTTTCTTT
size: few; J: TRBJ1-2; D: -; V: TRBV10-3; CDR3: CAISGPAGENYGYTF; DNA: TGTGCCATCAGTGGTCCGGCAGGGGAAAACTATGGCTACACCTTC
size: -; J: TRBJ1-4; D: TRBD1; V: TRBV19; CDR3: CASSKGQVNEKLFF; DNA: TGTGCCAGTAGCAAGGGACAGGTTAATGAAAAACTGTTTTTT
size: -; J: TRBJ2-2; D: -; V: TRBV5-1; CDR3: CASRFTENTGELFF; DNA: TGCGCCAGCCGGTTTACCGAGAACACCGGGGAGCTGTTTTTT
size: -; J: TRBJ1-2; D: -; V: TRBV29-1; CDR3: CSDIAGAQGGYTF; DNA: TGCAGCGATATCGCAGGGGCGCAGGGTGGCTACACCTTC
size: -; J: TRBJ2-5; D: -; V: TRBV5-1; CDR3: CASSGGDGPFLQETQYF; DNA: TGCGCCAGCAGCGGAGGGGACGGCCCGTTCCTTCAAGAGACCCAGTACTTC
size: -; J: TRBJ2-7; D: -; V: TRBV19; CDR3: CASSIQISYEQYF; DNA: TGTGCCAGTAGTATACAGATCTCCTACGAGCAGTACTTC
size: -; J: TRBJ2-1; D: -; V: TRBV27; CDR3: CASIPSRVATNEQFF; DNA: TGTGCCAGCATCCCCTCTCGTGTAGCGACGAATGAGCAGTTCTTC
size: once; J: TRBJ2-7; D: -; V: TRBV12-3/TRBV12-4; CDR3: CASSLQGTYEQYF; DNA: TGTGCCAGCAGTTTACAGGGCACCTACGAGCAGTACTTC
size: -; J: TRBJ1-1; D: -; V: TRBV7-2; CDR3: CASSSQGRGMNTEAFF; DNA: TGTGCCAGCAGCTCCCAGGGGAGAGGGATGAACACTGAAGCTTTCTTT
size: -; J: TRBJ2-5; D: TRBD1; V: TRBV18; CDR3: CASTTGQRETQYF; DNA: TGTGCCAGCACTACGGGACAGAGGGAGACCCAGTACTTC
size: -; J: TRBJ2-7; D: -; V: TRBV7-2; CDR3: CASSVQASYEQYF; DNA: TGTGCCAGCAGCGTTCAGGCCTCCTACGAGCAGTACTTC
size: -; J: TRBJ2-7; D: TRBD1; V: TRBV20-1; CDR3: CSARAGQGLIF; DNA: TGCAGTGCTAGAGCTGGACAGGGCTTAATCTTC
size: -; J: TRBJ1-6; D: -; V: TRBV7-2; CDR3: CASSLEDSLSTNSPLHF; DNA: TGTGCCAGCAGCTTAGAAGACAGCTTGAGTACGAATTCACCCCTCCACTTT
size: -; J: TRBJ1-1; D: -; V: TRBV2; CDR3: CASSERGGEAFF; DNA: TGTGCCAGCAGTGAGCGGGGAGGTGAAGCTTTCTTT
size: -; J: TRBJ1-5; D: -; V: TRBV11-2; CDR3: CASSLSGNQPQHF; DNA: TGTGCCAGCAGCTTATCAGGGAATCAGCCCCAGCATTTT
size: -; J: TRBJ2-1; D: -; V: TRBV23-1; CDR3: CASPRGREADSYNEQFF; DNA: TGCGCCAGCCCCAGGGGTCGGGAAGCCGACTCCTACAATGAGCAGTTCTTC
size: -; J: TRBJ1-3; D: -; V: TRBV2; CDR3: CASSEALGGNTIYF; DNA: TGTGCCAGCAGTGAAGCGCTGGGCGGAAACACCATATATTTT
size: -; J: TRBJ2-1; D: -; V: TRBV5-1; CDR3: CASSSPGVSLNEQFF; DNA: TGCGCCAGCAGCTCCCCAGGGGTGTCTCTCAATGAGCAGTTCTTC
size: few; J: TRBJ2-7; D: TRBD2; V: TRBV7-8; CDR3: CASSSPGLRSSYEQYF; DNA: TGTGCCAGCAGCTCCCCGGGACTACGGAGCTCCTACGAGCAGTACTTC
size: -; J: TRBJ1-1; D: TRBD1; V: TRBV30; CDR3: CAWSPTGVDTEAFF; DNA: TGTGCCTGGAGCCCTACAGGGGTGGACACTGAAGCTTTCTTT
size: -; J: TRBJ2-1; D: TRBD1; V: TRBV11-3; CDR3: CASSTDTGGSYNEQFF; DNA: TGTGCCAGCAGCACCGACACAGGGGGCAGTTACAATGAGCAGTTCTTC
size: -; J: TRBJ1-4; D: -; V: TRBV5-1; CDR3: CASSGEYNEKLFF; DNA: TGCGCCAGCAGCGGGGAGTACAATGAAAAACTGTTTTTT
size: -; J: TRBJ1-2; D: -; V: TRBV15; CDR3: CATSRDDRTYGYTF; DNA: TGTGCCACCAGCAGAGATGACAGGACCTATGGCTACACCTTC
size: -; J: TRBJ1-2; D: TRBD1; V: TRBV24-1; CDR3: CATNIRGLYGYTF; DNA: TGTGCCACCAATATCAGGGGGCTCTATGGCTACACCTTC
size: -; J: TRBJ1-2; D: TRBD1; V: TRBV7-9; CDR3: CASSSSGTGDGYTF; DNA: TGTGCCAGCAGCTCCTCTGGGACAGGGGATGGCTACACCTTC